This note documents a single T cell receptor beta chain sequence. The target of this receptor is not known. Per-nucleotide qualities are absent, and no much larger clonotype sits a single base away. This specimen comes from a study of T cell responses to AZD1222 COVID-19 vaccine (dated by TCRdb to 2020 to 2022). Broadly, across the study: A total of 230 to 250 trial participants underwent TCR sequencing, of whom about 200 received two doses of AZD1222 and some 26 received two doses of the MenACWY control vaccine. Trial participants were enrolled by age into 18-55, 56-69 and 70-plus year subgroups, with about 150, 28 and 57 TCR-sequenced participants respectively.

Sample time point, as interpreted from the label and publication: about 28 days (+/-7) after the second vaccine dose. AZD1222 recipients with second doses at about 4 weeks or about 12 weeks were pooled, because spike-specific TCR depth and breadth did not differ between schedules. Samples from vaccinated people were obtained from the UK trials COV001 and COV002, which included a single-blind randomized controlled phase 2/3 trial of AZD1222 (ChAdOx1 nCoV-19) in healthy adults. Trial participant PBMC samples were collected at day 0 and day 28 after the second dose for TCRbeta chain sequencing. The CDR3 regions of human TCRbeta chains were subjected to immunosequencing. The paper's processing steps were these. Repertoire TCRs were checked for matches against a reference library of SARS-CoV-2-specific TCRs that had been generated using the MIRA antigen-specificity platform. Breadth was defined as the fraction of unique TCRs that were SARS-CoV-2-associated, and depth was defined as the fraction of total T cells that were SARS-CoV-2-associated. Using the MIRA data, each spike-specific TCR was assigned both to the spike region to which the TCR was reactive and to a CD4 or CD8 class. Log10-transformed breadth and depth values were compared by one-way ANOVA with Sidak's multiple comparisons tests. Not all clones reach the TCRdb copy of this immuneACCESS table, which keeps in-frame sequences only. Checked studies attribute under half of the gap to unresolved V genes and leave the rest unexplained. V, J and clone size derive from that table, while D and trimming were established from the DNA sequence. The sample table contains about 130,000 clones; only one count was recorded for over 80% of them. The top ten constitute 6% to 7.5% of the sample.

What the study reported, not specific to this receptor: Because no day 14 peak-response samples were available, the repertoires could be characterized only after the peak T cell response. Participants were mostly white British, with more females than males. The authors suggested clonal diversity may have been underestimated. Conclusions about previously exposed vaccinees are limited because only a handful of AZD1222 recipients were SARS-CoV-2 seropositive at baseline. The 56-69-year group was small, and its depth increase did not reach significance, likely because of low power. Vaccine-associated CD4 TCRs spanned the whole spike protein, with dominant responses in regions 160-218 and 743-854. After two AZD1222 doses, both the breadth and the depth of spike-specific TCRs were significantly higher than at day 0 and than in MenACWY recipients. Epitopes outside the regions mutated in the B.1.351 and B.1.1.7 variants were reportedly recognized by nearly half of the unique spike-specific TCRs.

Including cysteine and phenylalanine, the CDR3 has 16 amino acids. The DNA shown is the 48-base CDR3, in frame from base 1. CDR1 and CDR2, per the germline V gene (reference sequence), are PRHDT and FYEKMQ. Germline trimming amounts to 4 bases on V and 2 bases on J, with 9 as the count of junction bases outside the gene matches. The source is an adult who received the AZD1222 COVID-19 vaccine. The sequence joins TRBV13 to TRBJ2-7; 9 central bases correspond to TRBD2. Sequences were derived from peripheral blood, sampled 28 days after the second AZD1222 dose. The DNA is TGTGCCAGCAGCTCGAGCAATAGCGGGGGAGCCTACGAGCAGTACTTC. The translation is CASSSSNSGGAYEQYF.